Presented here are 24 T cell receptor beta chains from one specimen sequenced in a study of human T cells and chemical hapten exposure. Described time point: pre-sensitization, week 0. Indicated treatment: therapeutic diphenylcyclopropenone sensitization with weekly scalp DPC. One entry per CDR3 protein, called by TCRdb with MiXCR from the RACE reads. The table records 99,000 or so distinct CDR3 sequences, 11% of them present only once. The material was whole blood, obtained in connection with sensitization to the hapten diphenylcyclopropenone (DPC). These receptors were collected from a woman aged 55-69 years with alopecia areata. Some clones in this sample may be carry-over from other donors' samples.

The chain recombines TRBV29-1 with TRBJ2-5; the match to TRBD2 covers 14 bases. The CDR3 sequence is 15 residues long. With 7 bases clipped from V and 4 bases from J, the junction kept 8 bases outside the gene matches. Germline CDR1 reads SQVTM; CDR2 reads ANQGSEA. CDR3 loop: CSARRLAGGRETQYF. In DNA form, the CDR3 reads TGCAGCGCCAGGAGACTAGCGGGGGGGAGAGAGACCCAGTACTTC.

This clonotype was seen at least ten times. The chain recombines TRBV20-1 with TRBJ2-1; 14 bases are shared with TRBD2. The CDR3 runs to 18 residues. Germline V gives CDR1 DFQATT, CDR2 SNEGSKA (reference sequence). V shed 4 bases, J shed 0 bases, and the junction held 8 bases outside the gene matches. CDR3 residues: CSATRLAGGRSSYNEQFF. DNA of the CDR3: TGCAGTGCTACCCGACTAGCGGGGGGGAGGAGCTCCTACAATGAGCAGTTCTTC.

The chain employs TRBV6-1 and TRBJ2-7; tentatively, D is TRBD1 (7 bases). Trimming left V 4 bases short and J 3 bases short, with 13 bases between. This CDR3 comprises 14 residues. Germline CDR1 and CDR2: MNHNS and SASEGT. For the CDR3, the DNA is TGTGCCAGCAGTGGATCAGGGGGGCTCTACGAGCAGTACTTC. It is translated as CASSGSGGLYEQYF.

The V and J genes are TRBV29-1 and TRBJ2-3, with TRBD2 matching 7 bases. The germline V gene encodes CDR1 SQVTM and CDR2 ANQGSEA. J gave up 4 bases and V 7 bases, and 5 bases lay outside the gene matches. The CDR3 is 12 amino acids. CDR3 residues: CSGRLAADTQYF. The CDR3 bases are TGCAGCGGACGACTAGCCGCAGATACGCAGTATTTT.

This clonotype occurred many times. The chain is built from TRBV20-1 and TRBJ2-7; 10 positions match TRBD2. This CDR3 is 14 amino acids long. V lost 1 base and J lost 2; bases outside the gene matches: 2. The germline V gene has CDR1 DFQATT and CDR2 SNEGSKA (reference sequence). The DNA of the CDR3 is TGCAGTGCTAGAGGGACTAGCGGAACCTACGAGCAGTACTTC. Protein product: CSARGTSGTYEQYF.

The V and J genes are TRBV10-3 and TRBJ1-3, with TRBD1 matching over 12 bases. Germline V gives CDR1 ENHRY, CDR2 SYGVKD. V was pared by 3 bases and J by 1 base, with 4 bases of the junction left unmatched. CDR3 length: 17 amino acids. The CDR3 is CAISERGQGASGNTIYF. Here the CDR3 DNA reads TGTGCCATCAGTGAAAGGGGACAGGGGGCTTCTGGAAACACCATATATTTT.

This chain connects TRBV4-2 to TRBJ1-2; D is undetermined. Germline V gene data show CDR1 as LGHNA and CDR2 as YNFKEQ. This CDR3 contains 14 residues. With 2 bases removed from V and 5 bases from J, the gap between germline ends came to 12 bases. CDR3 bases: TGTGCCAGCAGCCAAACGACGGCGGGGTATGGCTACACCTTC. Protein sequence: CASSQTTAGYGYTF.

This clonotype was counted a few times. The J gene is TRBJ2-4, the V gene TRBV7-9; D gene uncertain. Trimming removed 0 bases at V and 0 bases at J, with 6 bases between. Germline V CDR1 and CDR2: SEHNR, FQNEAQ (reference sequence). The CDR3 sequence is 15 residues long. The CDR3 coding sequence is TGTGCCAGCAGCTTAGCATCAGGAGCCAAAAACATTCAGTACTTC. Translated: CASSLASGAKNIQYF.

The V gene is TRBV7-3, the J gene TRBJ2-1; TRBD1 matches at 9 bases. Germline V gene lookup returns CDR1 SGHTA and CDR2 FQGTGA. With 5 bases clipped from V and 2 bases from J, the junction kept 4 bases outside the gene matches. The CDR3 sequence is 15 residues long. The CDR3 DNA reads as TGTGCCAGCAGCCCCCGGGACAGGGCCTACAATGAGCAGTTCTTC. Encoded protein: CASSPRDRAYNEQFF.

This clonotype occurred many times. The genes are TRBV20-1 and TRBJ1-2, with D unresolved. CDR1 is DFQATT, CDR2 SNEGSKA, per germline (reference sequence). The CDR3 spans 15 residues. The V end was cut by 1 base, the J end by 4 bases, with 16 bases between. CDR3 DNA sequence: TGCAGTGCTAGAGTCCCCCCCACAGAGACCTATGGCTACACCTTC. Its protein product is CSARVPPTETYGYTF.

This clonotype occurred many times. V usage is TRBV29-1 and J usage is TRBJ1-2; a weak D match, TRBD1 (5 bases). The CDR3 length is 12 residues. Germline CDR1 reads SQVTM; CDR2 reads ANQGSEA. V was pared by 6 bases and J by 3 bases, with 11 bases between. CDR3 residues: CSVGGLHYGYTF. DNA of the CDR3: TGCAGCGTGGGGGGACTTCACTATGGCTACACCTTC. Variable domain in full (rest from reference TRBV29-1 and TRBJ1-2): SAVISQKPSRDICQRGTSLTIQCQVDSQVTMMFWYRQQPGQSLTLIATANQGSEATYESGFVIDKFPISRPNLTFSTLTVSNMSPEDSSIYLCSVGGLHYGYTFGSGTRLTVV.

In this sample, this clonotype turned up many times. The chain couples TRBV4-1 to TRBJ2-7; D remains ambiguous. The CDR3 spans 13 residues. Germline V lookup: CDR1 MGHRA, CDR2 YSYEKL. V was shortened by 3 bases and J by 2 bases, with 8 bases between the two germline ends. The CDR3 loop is CASSQAITYEQYF. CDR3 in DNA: TGCGCCAGCAGCCAGGCCATTACCTACGAGCAGTACTTC.

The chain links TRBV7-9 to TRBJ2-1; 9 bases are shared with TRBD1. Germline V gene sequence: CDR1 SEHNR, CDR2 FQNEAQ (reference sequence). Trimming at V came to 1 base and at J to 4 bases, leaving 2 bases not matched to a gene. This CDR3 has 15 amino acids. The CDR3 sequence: CASSLEDRGYNEQFF. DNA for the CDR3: TGTGCCAGCAGCTTAGAGGACAGGGGATACAATGAGCAGTTCTTC.

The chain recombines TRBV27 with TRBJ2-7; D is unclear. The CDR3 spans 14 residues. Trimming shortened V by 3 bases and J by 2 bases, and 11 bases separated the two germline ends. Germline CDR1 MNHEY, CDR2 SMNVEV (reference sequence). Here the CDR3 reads CASSFRTATYEQYF. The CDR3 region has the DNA TGTGCCAGCAGTTTTCGTACAGCCACCTACGAGCAGTACTTC.

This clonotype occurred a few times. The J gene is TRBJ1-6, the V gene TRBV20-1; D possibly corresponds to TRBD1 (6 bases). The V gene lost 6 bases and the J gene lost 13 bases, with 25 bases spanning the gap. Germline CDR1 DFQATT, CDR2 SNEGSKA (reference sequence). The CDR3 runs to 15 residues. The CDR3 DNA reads TGCAGTGCCGGGGGCGCCGGGACCGCGGGATTTCCCCTCCACTTT. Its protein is CSAGGAGTAGFPLHF.

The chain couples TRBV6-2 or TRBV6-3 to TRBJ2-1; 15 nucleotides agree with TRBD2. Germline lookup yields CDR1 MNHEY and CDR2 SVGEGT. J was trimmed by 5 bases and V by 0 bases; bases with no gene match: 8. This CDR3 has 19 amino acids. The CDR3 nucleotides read TGTGCCAGCAGTTACTCTGGCCCGGGACTAGCGGGGGGTAACAATGAGCAGTTCTTC. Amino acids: CASSYSGPGLAGGNNEQFF.

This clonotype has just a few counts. This chain's CDR3 is CASSLGTGLAIYNEQFF. As DNA, the CDR3 is TGTGCCAGCAGCTTAGGGACCGGACTAGCGATCTACAATGAGCAGTTCTTC. The chain combines TRBV11-2 with TRBJ2-1; 9 nucleotides line up with TRBD2. The junction had 7 bases not matched to a gene; V was cut back by 1 base and J by 3 bases. The CDR3 has 17 amino acids. The germline CDR1 and CDR2 sequences are SGHAT and FQNNGV. Full variable domain (remainder filled in from reference TRBV11-2 and TRBJ2-1): EAGVAQSPRYKIIEKRQSVAFWCNPISGHATLYWYQQILGQGPKLLIQFQNNGVVDDSQLPKDRFSAERLKGVDSTLKIQPAKLEDSAVYLCASSLGTGLAIYNEQFFGPGTRLTVL.

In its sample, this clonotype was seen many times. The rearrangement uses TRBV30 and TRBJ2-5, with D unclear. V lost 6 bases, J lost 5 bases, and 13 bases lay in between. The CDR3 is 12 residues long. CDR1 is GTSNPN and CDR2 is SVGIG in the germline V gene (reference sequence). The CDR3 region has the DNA TGTGCCTGTCAGAAGGGTGGCGAGACCCAGTACTTC. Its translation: CACQKGGETQYF. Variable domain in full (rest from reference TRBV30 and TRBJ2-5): SQTIHQWPATLVQPVGSPLSLECTVEGTSNPNLYWYRQAAGRGLQLLFYSVGIGQISSEVPQNLSASRPQDRQFILSSKKLLLSDSGFYLCACQKGGETQYFGPGTRLLVL.

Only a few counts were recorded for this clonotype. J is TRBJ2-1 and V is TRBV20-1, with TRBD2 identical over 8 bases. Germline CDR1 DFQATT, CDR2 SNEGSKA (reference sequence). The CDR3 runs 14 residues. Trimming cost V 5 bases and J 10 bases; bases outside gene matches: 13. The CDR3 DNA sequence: TGCAGTGCTCAGAAGTCCGCTAGCGGGCCCGAGCAGTTCTTC. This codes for CSAQKSASGPEQFF.

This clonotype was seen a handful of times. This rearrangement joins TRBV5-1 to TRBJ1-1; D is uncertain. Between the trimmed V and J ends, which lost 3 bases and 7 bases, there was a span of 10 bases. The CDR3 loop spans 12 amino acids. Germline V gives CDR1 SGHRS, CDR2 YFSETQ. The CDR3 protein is CASSSANGEAFF. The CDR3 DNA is TGCGCCAGCAGCTCAGCTAACGGTGAAGCTTTCTTT.

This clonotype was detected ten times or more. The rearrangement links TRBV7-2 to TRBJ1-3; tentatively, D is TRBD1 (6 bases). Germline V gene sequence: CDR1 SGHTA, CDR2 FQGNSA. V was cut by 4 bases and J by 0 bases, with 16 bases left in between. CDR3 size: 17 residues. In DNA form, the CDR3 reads TGTGCCAGCAGCTCATATATGACAGGTTACTCTGGAAACACCATATATTTT. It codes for CASSSYMTGYSGNTIYF.

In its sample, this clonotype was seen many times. The chain's CDR3 is CSANPGTGGTDTQYF. For the CDR3, the DNA is TGCAGTGCAAACCCCGGGACAGGGGGCACAGATACGCAGTATTTT. J is TRBJ2-3 and V is TRBV20-1, with TRBD1 identical over 10 bases. Germline trimming cut 6 bases from V and 1 base from J; bases unmatched to any gene: 7. Germline CDR1 reads DFQATT; CDR2 reads SNEGSKA (reference sequence). This CDR3 comprises 15 residues.

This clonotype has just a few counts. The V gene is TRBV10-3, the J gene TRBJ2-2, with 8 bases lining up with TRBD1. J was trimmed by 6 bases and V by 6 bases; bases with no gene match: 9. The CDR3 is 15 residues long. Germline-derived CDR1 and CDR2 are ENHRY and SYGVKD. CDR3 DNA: TGTGCCATCAGATCCGACAGGGGTTACGCCGGGGAGCTGTTTTTT. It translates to CAIRSDRGYAGELFF.

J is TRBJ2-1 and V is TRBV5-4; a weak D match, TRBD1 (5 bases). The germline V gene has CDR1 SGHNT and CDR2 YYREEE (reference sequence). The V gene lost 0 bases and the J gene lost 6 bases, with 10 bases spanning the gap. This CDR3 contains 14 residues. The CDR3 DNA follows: TGTGCCAGCAGCTTGGATGCAGGGTCCAATGAGCAGTTCTTC. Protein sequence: CASSLDAGSNEQFF.